What follows is one T cell receptor (beta chain) and its context. The length of the CDR3 is 14 residues. The V and J ends lost 7 bases and 7 bases, in that order; junction bases with no gene match: 12. Per germline, CDR1 MNHEY and CDR2 SVGAGI. This record comes from a study of cytomegalovirus exposure and HLA in healthy donors. Donors were nominally healthy when sampled, though unrecorded immune exposures were likely. PCR involved 60 Vbeta and 13 Jbeta primers. Methods used by the authors: About 10 million shared chains were among around 80 million unique TCR beta chains counted in a later analysis. Clones were sequenced by immunoSEQ multiplex PCR, and TCRdb holds only the in-frame ones, with some missing. The V and J calls and clone size are taken from that table; D and trimming were inferred from the DNA. There are around 150,000 clones in the sample; less than 80% occur only once, and about 2.2% lies in the top ten.

This receptor was taken from a man aged 40-50 years in good health and CMV-seronegative. The chain is built from TRBV6-5 and TRBJ2-5, with 7 bases that match TRBD2. Sequenced sample: PBMCs. The CDR3 here is CASTAVGGLVTQYF. The CDR3 nucleotides are TGTGCCAGCACGGCCGTGGGGGGGTTGGTGACCCAGTACTTC.